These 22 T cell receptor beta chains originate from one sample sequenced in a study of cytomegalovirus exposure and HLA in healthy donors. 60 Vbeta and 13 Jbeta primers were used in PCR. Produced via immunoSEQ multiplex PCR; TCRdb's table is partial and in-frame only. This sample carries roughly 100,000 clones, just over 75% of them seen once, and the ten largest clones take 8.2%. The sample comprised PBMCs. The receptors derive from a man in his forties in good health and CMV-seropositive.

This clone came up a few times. The chain's CDR3 is CASSVDRSTIGYTF. The DNA of the CDR3 is TGTGCCAGCAGCGTAGATCGGAGTACGATTGGCTACACCTTC. V gene TRBV9 combines with J gene TRBJ1-2; D uncertain. Germline lookup yields CDR1 SGDLS and CDR2 YYNGEE. CDR3 length: 14 residues. Trimming stripped 0 bases from V and 7 bases from J, with 13 bases between. Supplemented by reference TRBV9 and TRBJ1-2, the full variable domain reads DSGVTQTPKHLITATGQRVTLRCSPRSGDLSVYWYQQSLDQGLQFLIQYYNGEERAKGNILERFSAQQFPDLHSELNLSSLELGDSALYFCASSVDRSTIGYTFGSGTRLTVV.

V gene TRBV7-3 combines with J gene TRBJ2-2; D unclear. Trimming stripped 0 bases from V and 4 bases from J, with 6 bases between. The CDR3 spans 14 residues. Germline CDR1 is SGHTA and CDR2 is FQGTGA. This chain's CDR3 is CASSLTTRTGELFF. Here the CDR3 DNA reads TGTGCCAGCAGCTTAACGACTCGCACCGGGGAGCTGTTTTTT.

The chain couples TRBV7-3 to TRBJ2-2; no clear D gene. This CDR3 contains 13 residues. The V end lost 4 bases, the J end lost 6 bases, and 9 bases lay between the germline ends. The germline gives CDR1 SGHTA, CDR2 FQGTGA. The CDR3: CASSSKTAGELFF. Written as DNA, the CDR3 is TGTGCCAGCAGCTCAAAAACAGCCGGGGAGCTGTTTTTT.

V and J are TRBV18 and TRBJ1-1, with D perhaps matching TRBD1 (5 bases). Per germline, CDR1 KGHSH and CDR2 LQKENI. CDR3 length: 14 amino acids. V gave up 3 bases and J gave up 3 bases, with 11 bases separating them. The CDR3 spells CASSPRQTDTEAFF. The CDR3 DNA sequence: TGTGCCAGCTCACCGCGACAGACGGACACTGAAGCTTTCTTT.

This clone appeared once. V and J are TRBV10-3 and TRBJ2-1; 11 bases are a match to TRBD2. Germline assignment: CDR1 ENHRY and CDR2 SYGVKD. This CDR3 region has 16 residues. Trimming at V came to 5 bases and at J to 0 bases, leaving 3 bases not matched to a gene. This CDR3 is CAISLAGGSSYNEQFF. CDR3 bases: TGTGCCATCAGTCTAGCGGGAGGCAGCTCCTACAATGAGCAGTTCTTC.

CDR3 residues: CASSLPGTEAFF. CDR3 in DNA: TGCGCCAGCAGCTTGCCGGGAACTGAAGCTTTCTTT. The chain carries TRBV5-1 and TRBJ1-1; the D is unclear. CDR3 size: 12 residues. The V gene's germline CDR1 is SGHRS and CDR2 YFSETQ. V was cut by 1 base and J by 5 bases, with 6 bases left in between.

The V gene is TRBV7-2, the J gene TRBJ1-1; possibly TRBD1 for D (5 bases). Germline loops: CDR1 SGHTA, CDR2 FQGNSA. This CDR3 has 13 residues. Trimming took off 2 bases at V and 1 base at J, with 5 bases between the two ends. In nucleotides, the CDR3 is TGTGCCAGCAGCTTAAGGGGGAACACTGAAGCTTTCTTT. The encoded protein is CASSLRGNTEAFF.

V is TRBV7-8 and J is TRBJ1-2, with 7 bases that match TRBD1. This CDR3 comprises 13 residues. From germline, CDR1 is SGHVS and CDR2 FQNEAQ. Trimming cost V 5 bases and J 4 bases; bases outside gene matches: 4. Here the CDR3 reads CASSTGTAYGYTF. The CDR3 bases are TGTGCCAGCAGCACCGGGACAGCCTATGGCTACACCTTC.

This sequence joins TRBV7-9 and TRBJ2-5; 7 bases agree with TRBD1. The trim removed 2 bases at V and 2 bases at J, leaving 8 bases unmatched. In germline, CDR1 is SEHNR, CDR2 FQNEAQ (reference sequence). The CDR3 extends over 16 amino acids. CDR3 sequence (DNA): TGTGCCAGCAGCTTACGGCGTCCGGGACAGCAAGAGACCCAGTACTTC. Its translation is CASSLRRPGQQETQYF. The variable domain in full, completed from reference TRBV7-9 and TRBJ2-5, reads DTGVSQNPRHKITKRGQNVTFRCDPISEHNRLYWYRQTLGQGPEFLTYFQNEAQLEKSRLLSDRFSAERPKGSFSTLEIQRTEQGDSAMYLCASSLRRPGQQETQYFGPGTRLLVL.

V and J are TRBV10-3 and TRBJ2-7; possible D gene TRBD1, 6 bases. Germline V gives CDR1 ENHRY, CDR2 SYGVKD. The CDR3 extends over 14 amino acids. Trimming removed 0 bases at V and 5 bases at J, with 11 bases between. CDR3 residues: CAISESITGNEQYF. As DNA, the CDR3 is TGTGCCATCAGTGAGTCGATTACAGGGAACGAGCAGTACTTC.

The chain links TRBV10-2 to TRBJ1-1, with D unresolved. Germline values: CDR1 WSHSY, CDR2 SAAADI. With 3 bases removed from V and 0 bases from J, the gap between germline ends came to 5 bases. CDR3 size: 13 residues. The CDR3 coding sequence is TGCGCCAGCAGTGACCAGATGAACACTGAAGCTTTCTTT. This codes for CASSDQMNTEAFF.

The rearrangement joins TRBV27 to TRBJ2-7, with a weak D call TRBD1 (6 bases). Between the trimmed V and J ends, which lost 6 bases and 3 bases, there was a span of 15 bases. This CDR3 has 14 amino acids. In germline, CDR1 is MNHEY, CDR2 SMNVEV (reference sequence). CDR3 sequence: CASRFLRDNYEQYF. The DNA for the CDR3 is TGTGCCAGCAGGTTTCTCAGGGACAACTACGAGCAGTACTTC.

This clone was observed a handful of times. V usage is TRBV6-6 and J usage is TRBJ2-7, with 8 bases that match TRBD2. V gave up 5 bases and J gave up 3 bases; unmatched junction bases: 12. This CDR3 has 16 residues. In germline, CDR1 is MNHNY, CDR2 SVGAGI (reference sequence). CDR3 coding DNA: TGTGCCAGCAGTGGATTTCTGAGCGGGGGCCTCTACGAGCAGTACTTC. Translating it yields CASSGFLSGGLYEQYF.

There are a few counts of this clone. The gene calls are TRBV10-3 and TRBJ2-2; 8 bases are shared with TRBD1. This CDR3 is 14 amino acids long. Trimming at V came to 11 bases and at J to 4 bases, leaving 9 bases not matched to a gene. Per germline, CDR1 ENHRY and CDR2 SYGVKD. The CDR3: CAASPGGATGELFF. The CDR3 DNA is TGTGCCGCCTCTCCAGGGGGCGCCACCGGGGAGCTGTTTTTT.

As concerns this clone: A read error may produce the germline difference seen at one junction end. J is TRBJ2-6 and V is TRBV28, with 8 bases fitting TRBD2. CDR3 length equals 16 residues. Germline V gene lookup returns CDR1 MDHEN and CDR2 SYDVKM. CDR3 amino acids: CASAERGPSGANGLTF. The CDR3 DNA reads TGTGCCAGCGCCGAGCGGGGGCCCTCTGGGGCCAACGGCCTGACTTTC.

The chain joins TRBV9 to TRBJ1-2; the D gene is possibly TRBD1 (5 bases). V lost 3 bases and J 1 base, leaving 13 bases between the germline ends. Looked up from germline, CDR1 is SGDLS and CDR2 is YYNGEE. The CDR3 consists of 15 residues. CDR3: CASSADRNLNYGYTF. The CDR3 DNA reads TGTGCCAGCAGCGCAGACAGAAACCTTAACTATGGCTACACCTTC.

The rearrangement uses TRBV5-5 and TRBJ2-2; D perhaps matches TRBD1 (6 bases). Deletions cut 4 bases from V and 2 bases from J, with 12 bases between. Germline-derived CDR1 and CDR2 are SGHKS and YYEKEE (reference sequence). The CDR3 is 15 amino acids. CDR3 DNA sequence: TGTGCCAGCAGCAGAGGACAGCCTAACACCGGGGAGCTGTTTTTT. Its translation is CASSRGQPNTGELFF.

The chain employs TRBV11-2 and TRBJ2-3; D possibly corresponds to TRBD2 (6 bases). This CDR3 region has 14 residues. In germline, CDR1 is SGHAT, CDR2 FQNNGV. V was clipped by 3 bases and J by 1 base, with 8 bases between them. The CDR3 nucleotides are TGTGCCAGCAGCTTGTCGGGGGGCACAGATACGCAGTATTTT. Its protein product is CASSLSGGTDTQYF.

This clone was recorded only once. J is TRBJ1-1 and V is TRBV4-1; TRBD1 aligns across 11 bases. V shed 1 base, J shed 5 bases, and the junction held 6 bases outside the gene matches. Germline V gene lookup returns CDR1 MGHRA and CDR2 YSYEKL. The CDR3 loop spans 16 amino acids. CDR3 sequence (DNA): TGCGCCAGCAGCCAAGGACCCCGGGACAGGGGGACTGAAGCTTTCTTT. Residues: CASSQGPRDRGTEAFF.

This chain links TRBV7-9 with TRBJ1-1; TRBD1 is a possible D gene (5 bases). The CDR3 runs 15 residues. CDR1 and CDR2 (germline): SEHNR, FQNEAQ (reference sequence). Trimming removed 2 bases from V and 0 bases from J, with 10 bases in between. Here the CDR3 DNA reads TGTGCCAGCAGCTTAACAGGCTCGGTGAACACTGAAGCTTTCTTT. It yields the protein CASSLTGSVNTEAFF.

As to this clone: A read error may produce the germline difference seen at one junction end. Here the CDR3 reads CASSLRTGGTNTQYF. CDR3 in DNA: TGTGCCAGCAGTCTACGGACAGGGGGCACAAATACGCAGTATTTT. The chain carries TRBV28 and TRBJ2-3; 11 bases are shared with TRBD1. This CDR3 region has 15 residues. Germline V CDR1 and CDR2: MDHEN, SYDVKM.

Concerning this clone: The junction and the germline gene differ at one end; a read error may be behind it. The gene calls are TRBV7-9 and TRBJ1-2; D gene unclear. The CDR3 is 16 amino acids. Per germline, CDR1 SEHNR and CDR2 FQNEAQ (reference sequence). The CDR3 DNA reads TGTTCCAGCAGCGCCGAGCTGGGTTCGGGTATGGGTGGCTACACCTTC. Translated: CSSSAELGSGMGGYTF.